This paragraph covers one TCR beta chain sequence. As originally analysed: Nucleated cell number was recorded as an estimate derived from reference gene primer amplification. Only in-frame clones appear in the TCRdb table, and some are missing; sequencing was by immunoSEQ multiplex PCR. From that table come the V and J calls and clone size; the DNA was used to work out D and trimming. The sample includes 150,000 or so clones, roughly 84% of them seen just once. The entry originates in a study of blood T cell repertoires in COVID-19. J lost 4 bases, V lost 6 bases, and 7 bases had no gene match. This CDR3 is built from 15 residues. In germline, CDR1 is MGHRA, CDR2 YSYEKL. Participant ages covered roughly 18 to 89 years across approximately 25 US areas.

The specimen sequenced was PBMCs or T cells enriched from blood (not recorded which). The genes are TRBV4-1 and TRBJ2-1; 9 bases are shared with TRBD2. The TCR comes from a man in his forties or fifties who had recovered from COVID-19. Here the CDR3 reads CASRGSGGKYNEQFF. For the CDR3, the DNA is TGCGCCAGCAGAGGAAGCGGGGGGAAATACAATGAGCAGTTCTTC.